The present TCR beta chain was sequenced within a study of blood T cell repertoires in COVID-19 (dated by TCRdb to the early 2020s). For the wider study: Samples covering the acute and convalescent phases of COVID-19 were provided by collaborators in the United States, Italy and Spain. The prospective study material was composed of cDNA or gDNA derived from T cells, B-cell-depleted T cells, or PBMCs. Deeply sampled blood TCRbeta repertoires from subjects exposed to, actively infected with, or recovered from COVID-19 were included in the dataset. A freely available public database, intended as a resource for researchers studying the immune response to SARS-CoV-2, is where the repertoires were released. Samples were obtained from the ongoing ImmuneRACE study (first 160 participants) and from about 1,300 subjects provided by 6 global collaborators. A de-identified subject ID, COVID-19 status, age in years and sex were almost always included in the sample metadata. HLA class I and class II types, where available, came from metadata supplied by the sample provider rather than from assay-based typing. Study-wide findings and limitations: Clinical and demographic metadata were provided uncurated, with the amount varying by source and participant.

TCRbeta CDR3 regions were amplified from genomic DNA using the immunoSEQ Assay, a bias-controlled multiplex PCR. Per the original workflow: Within the assay, amplification of reference gene primers was used to estimate how many nucleated cells each sample contained. To quantify the absolute abundance of each unique TCRbeta CDR3 rearrangement, sequence reads were collapsed and filtered. For each sample, productive Simpson clonality was calculated as the square root of Simpson's diversity index across productive rearrangements. The clones in this table, taken by TCRdb from immuneACCESS, are in-frame only. Not every clone is retained; where verified, under half of the shortfall comes from an unresolved V gene, and the cause of the rest is unknown. The V and J calls and clone size were taken over from that table, and D and trimming were inferred from the DNA. This sample lists roughly 100,000 clones; approximately 85% were detected once. Clones ranked in the top ten supply 4.5% to 5.5% of the sample.

This clone was found once. This clone's antigen is unknown. No much larger clone exists at a distance of one base, and base qualities are not known. Each collaborating institution followed its own protocols to collect whole blood in K2EDTA tubes. Collaborator samples were shipped for TCRbeta analysis as frozen whole blood, isolated PBMCs, or DNA extracted from either sample type. Inclusive of the bounding cysteine and phenylalanine, the CDR3 is 16 residues long. Only CDR3 DNA remains: 48 bases, in frame from the first base. Reading the germline V gene gives CDR1 KGHSH and CDR2 LQKENI. V loses 3 bases, J loses 0 bases, and the germline ends lie 11 bases apart.

The chain is made from TRBV18 and TRBJ2-2; D gene: possibly TRBD2, on 6 matching bases. Sequencing was carried out using peripheral blood. The origin of this receptor is a man aged 60 to 69 with acute or convalescent COVID-19. The sequence in DNA is TGTGCCAGCTCACCGAGTGCGGGGACGAACACCGGGGAGCTGTTTTTT. This is translated as CASSPSAGTNTGELFF. With the portions outside the CDR3 filled from the reference TRBV18 and TRBJ2-2 genes, the complete variable region becomes NAGVMQNPRHLVRRRGQEARLRCSPMKGHSHVYWYRQLPEEGLKFMVYLQKENIIDESGMPKERFSAEFPKEGPSILRIQQVVRGDSAAYFCASSPSAGTNTGELFFGEGSRLTVL.